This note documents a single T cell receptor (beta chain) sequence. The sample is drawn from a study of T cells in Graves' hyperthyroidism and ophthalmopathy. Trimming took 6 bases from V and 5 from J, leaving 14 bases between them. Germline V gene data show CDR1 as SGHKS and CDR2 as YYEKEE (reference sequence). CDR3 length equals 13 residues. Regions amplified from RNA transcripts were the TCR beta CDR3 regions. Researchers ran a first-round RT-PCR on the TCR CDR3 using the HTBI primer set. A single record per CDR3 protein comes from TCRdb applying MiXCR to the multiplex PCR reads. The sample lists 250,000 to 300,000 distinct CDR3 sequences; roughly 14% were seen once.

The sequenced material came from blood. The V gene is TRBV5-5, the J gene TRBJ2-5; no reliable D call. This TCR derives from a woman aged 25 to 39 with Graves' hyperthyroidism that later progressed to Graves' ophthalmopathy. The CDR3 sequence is CASTQIAFETQYF. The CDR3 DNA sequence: TGTGCCAGCACCCAGATCGCTTTCGAGACCCAGTACTTC.